Sequencing of this T cell receptor (beta chain) was carried out in a study of shared clonotypes between healthy human individuals. Study-level information: Donors had three CD4 naive, three CD4 memory, two CD8 naive and one CD8 memory plate apiece.

Caucasian adults residing in Nashville, Tennessee made up all the donors. A few counts support this clone. Its antigen remains unidentified. The authors ran the assay at deep level. Sequenced by immunoSEQ multiplex PCR; TCRdb stores in-frame clones only, minus some. Of roughly 1,100,000 clones listed, approximately 72% are singletons. The CDR3 has 14 residues. Trimming shortened V by 1 base and J by 8 bases, and 11 bases separated the two germline ends. The germline CDR1 and CDR2 sequences are MNHNS and SASEGT. Findings and caveats of the study: Of the naive CD4 clonotypes, around 4.9% were shared across several donors.

This sequence was found in a man aged 18 to 30 in good health. The material sequenced was memory CD4+ T cells sorted from blood. Subset in this sample: CD45RA-negative fraction. V and J are TRBV6-1 and TRBJ2-2, with D possibly TRBD2 on 5 matching bases. DNA of the CDR3: TGTGCCAGCAGTGAAGGGACTCCCGCGGGGGAGCTGTTTTTT. It yields the protein CASSEGTPAGELFF.